Shown below are 20 T cell receptor beta chains from a single sample sequenced in a study of cytomegalovirus exposure and HLA in healthy donors. This table comes from immunoSEQ multiplex PCR, and its TCRdb copy is limited to in-frame clones, with some not included. Found here are over 150,000 clones, 65% to 90% of them singletons; the top ten hold roughly 13%. The sequenced sample consisted of PBMCs. The receptors were gathered from a woman in her twenties or thirties in good health and CMV-seropositive.

The V and J genes are TRBV2 and TRBJ2-3; 8 positions agree with TRBD2. Germline CDR1 reads SNHLY; CDR2 reads FYNNEI. CDR3 length: 14 residues. V was pared by 8 bases and J by 2 bases, with 6 bases of the junction left unmatched. For the CDR3, the DNA is TGTGCCAGCGACGAGACTAGCGTCACAGATACGCAGTATTTT. It encodes CASDETSVTDTQYF.

The chain has TRBV7-2 and TRBJ2-1; a possible D gene is TRBD1 (6 bases). The CDR3 spans 15 residues. V was trimmed by 1 base and J by 2 bases, leaving 9 bases between them. Germline lookup yields CDR1 SGHTA and CDR2 FQGNSA. The CDR3 coding sequence is TGTGCCAGCAGCTTAGTGGGGGCCCCCTACAATGAGCAGTTCTTC. Protein product: CASSLVGAPYNEQFF.

This clone appeared once. The V gene is TRBV5-5, the J gene TRBJ2-3; tentatively, D is TRBD1 (6 bases). Between the trimmed V and J ends, which lost 0 bases and 6 bases, there was a span of 14 bases. Germline CDR1 and CDR2: SGHKS and YYEKEE (reference sequence). CDR3 size: 15 residues. In DNA, the CDR3 is TGTGCCAGCAGCTTGGAGGGGGTAGGACCGGATACGCAGTATTTT. Its protein product is CASSLEGVGPDTQYF.

This rearrangement joins TRBV19 to TRBJ2-1; D perhaps matches TRBD2 (6 bases). This CDR3 has 14 residues. Trimming left V 7 bases short and J 5 bases short, with 15 bases between. Germline V gene lookup returns CDR1 LNHDA and CDR2 SQIVND (reference sequence). For the CDR3, the DNA is TGTGCCAGTATGTCGGCGGGGTTAAACAATGAGCAGTTCTTC. This gives the protein CASMSAGLNNEQFF.

The J gene is TRBJ2-3, the V gene TRBV27, with 9 bases aligning to TRBD2. V trimming: 3 bases; J trimming: 8 bases; junction bases outside the gene matches: 9. Germline CDR1 is MNHEY and CDR2 is SMNVEV (reference sequence). The CDR3 sequence is 15 residues long. The CDR3 is CASSFGREGKATQYF. CDR3 in DNA: TGTGCCAGCAGTTTTGGGCGGGAGGGCAAGGCTACGCAGTATTTT.

The rearrangement joins TRBV2 to TRBJ2-3; TRBD1 agrees at 10 bases. Germline V gene sequence: CDR1 SNHLY, CDR2 FYNNEI. The ends lost 5 bases at V and 4 bases at J; junction bases unmatched: 3. CDR3 length: 14 amino acids. The CDR3 nucleotides are TGTGCCAGCAGTAAGACAGGGGGCGCAGATACGCAGTATTTT. Protein sequence: CASSKTGGADTQYF. Full variable domain (rest looked up from reference TRBV2 and TRBJ2-3): EPEVTQTPSHQVTQMGQEVILRCVPISNHLYFYWYRQILGQKVEFLVSFYNNEISEKSEIFDDQFSVERPDGSNFTLKIRSTKLEDSAMYFCASSKTGGADTQYFGPGTRLTVL.

This rearrangement joins TRBV11-3 to TRBJ2-2; possibly TRBD2 for D (5 bases). The CDR3 runs to 15 residues. Trimming pared 2 bases from V and 6 bases from J, leaving 13 bases between. Germline V lookup: CDR1 SGHNT, CDR2 YENEEA. The CDR3 sequence is CASSLHSGISGELFF. CDR3 in DNA: TGTGCCAGCAGCTTACACTCGGGGATCTCCGGGGAGCTGTTTTTT.

The chain recombines TRBV30 with TRBJ1-1; possibly TRBD1 for D (6 bases). The germline gives CDR1 GTSNPN, CDR2 SVGIG (reference sequence). Deletions cut 1 base from V and 8 bases from J, with 8 bases between. This CDR3 is built from 11 residues. The CDR3 sequence is CAWSGGGEAFF. CDR3 bases: TGTGCCTGGAGTGGAGGGGGAGAAGCTTTCTTT.

The CDR3 DNA sequence: TGTGCCAGCAGCTTAAGTGAAGGGGTGGGAGAGCAGTACTTC. Encoded protein: CASSLSEGVGEQYF. The chain carries TRBV7-3 and TRBJ2-7; possible D gene TRBD1, 5 bases. CDR1 is SGHTA and CDR2 is FQGTGA in the germline V gene. This CDR3 spans 14 amino acids. Between the trimmed V and J ends, which lost 1 base and 7 bases, there was a span of 14 bases.

This chain joins TRBV19 and TRBJ2-3; D remains ambiguous. Germline-derived CDR1 and CDR2 are LNHDA and SQIVND (reference sequence). CDR3 length: 15 residues. V was cut by 3 bases and J by 7 bases, with 17 bases left in between. CDR3 DNA: TGTGCCAGTAGTATGTCCTCTAGTTGGAGATATACGCAGTATTTT. It yields the protein CASSMSSSWRYTQYF.

This chain joins TRBV6-1 and TRBJ1-3; D unresolved. Germline V gives CDR1 MNHNS, CDR2 SASEGT. The CDR3 runs 13 residues. Trimming took 2 bases from V and 4 from J, leaving 6 bases between them. CDR3 protein: CASSESRGNTIYF. CDR3 bases: TGTGCCAGCAGTGAAAGCCGGGGAAACACCATATATTTT.

The chain is built from TRBV2 and TRBJ1-5; perhaps TRBD1 as D (5 bases). The germline V and J ends were trimmed by 0 bases and 4 bases, with 13 bases remaining between them. CDR3 length equals 16 residues. Germline assignment: CDR1 SNHLY and CDR2 FYNNEI. The CDR3 region has the DNA TGTGCCAGCAGTGAAGCAGGTGGGAAGGGGAATCAGCCCCAGCATTTT. Translation gives CASSEAGGKGNQPQHF.

The V call is TRBV5-6, the J call TRBJ1-1; D is undetermined. Germline V gene lookup returns CDR1 SGHDT and CDR2 YYEEEE. With 0 bases removed from V and 2 bases from J, the gap between germline ends came to 8 bases. This CDR3 has 14 amino acids. The CDR3 here is CASSLAVENTEAFF. CDR3 in DNA: TGTGCCAGCAGCTTGGCGGTAGAAAACACTGAAGCTTTCTTT. Drawing the rest from reference TRBV5-6 and TRBJ1-1, the complete variable domain is DAGVTQSPTHLIKTRGQQVTLRCSPKSGHDTVSWYQQALGQGPQFIFQYYEEEERQRGNFPDRFSGHQFPNYSSELNVNALLLGDSALYLCASSLAVENTEAFFGQGTRLTVV.

The chain carries TRBV5-4 and TRBJ1-1; no clear D gene. The CDR3 sequence is 12 residues long. Germline-derived CDR1 and CDR2 are SGHNT and YYREEE (reference sequence). V was trimmed by 1 base and J by 7 bases, leaving 8 bases between them. The CDR3 sequence: CASSLTQNEAFF. In nucleotides, the CDR3 is TGTGCCAGCAGCTTGACCCAGAATGAAGCTTTCTTT.

The chain links TRBV2 to TRBJ2-1; 11 nucleotides match TRBD2. This CDR3 has 16 residues. Germline values: CDR1 SNHLY, CDR2 FYNNEI. With V trimmed by 8 bases and J by 0 bases, 6 bases remained unmatched. The DNA for the CDR3 is TGTGCCAGCGTACTAGCGGGAGCTACCTCCTACAATGAGCAGTTCTTC. Translating gives CASVLAGATSYNEQFF.

In its sample, this clone was seen once. The genes are TRBV19 and TRBJ1-2, with 10 nucleotides matching TRBD1. J was trimmed by 2 bases and V by 6 bases; bases with no gene match: 3. Looked up from germline, CDR1 is LNHDA and CDR2 is SQIVND (reference sequence). The CDR3 length is 14 residues. CDR3 region: CASRGTGDNYGYTF. The DNA of the CDR3 is TGTGCCAGTAGGGGGACAGGGGACAACTATGGCTACACCTTC.

The chain uses TRBV4-2 and TRBJ2-1; 9 positions match TRBD2. Germline CDR1 LGHNA, CDR2 YNFKEQ. The CDR3 totals 15 residues. Trimming cost V 0 bases and J 5 bases; bases outside gene matches: 2. The CDR3 DNA sequence: TGTGCCAGCAGCCAAGAGACTAGCGGAAACAATGAGCAGTTCTTC. Translating gives CASSQETSGNNEQFF.

The chain uses TRBV18 and TRBJ1-1, with D perhaps matching TRBD1 (6 bases). Trimming removed 2 bases from V and 10 bases from J, with 8 bases in between. The germline gives CDR1 KGHSH, CDR2 LQKENI. This CDR3 contains 11 residues. As DNA, the CDR3 is TGTGCCAGCTCACCAGGGGGCTTAGCTTTCTTT. Its translation is CASSPGGLAFF.

The V and J genes are TRBV6-1 and TRBJ1-5; D is undetermined. Germline V gene data show CDR1 as MNHNS and CDR2 as SASEGT. The CDR3 totals 13 residues. V gave up 8 bases and J gave up 0 bases, with 8 bases separating them. The DNA of the CDR3 is TGTGCCAGCCGACTGAATAGCAATCAGCCCCAGCATTTT. Residues: CASRLNSNQPQHF.

V is TRBV6-5 and J is TRBJ2-7; 10 nucleotides agree with TRBD2. This CDR3 has 15 amino acids. Looked up from germline, CDR1 is MNHEY and CDR2 is SVGAGI. The J segment lost 2 bases and the V segment lost 6 bases, leaving 7 bases of the junction unmatched. The CDR3: CASSSTAGGPYEQYF. The DNA for the CDR3 is TGTGCCAGCAGCTCCACAGCGGGAGGGCCCTACGAGCAGTACTTC.